This paragraph reports one T cell receptor (beta chain). Its antigen is as yet unknown. The sample originates from a study of CXCR3-negative and CXCR3-positive naive CD8 T cells. General observations from the study: In cryopreserved cells, CXCR3 expression partially decreased, and fresh PBMCs were used in most assays. The study found that naive CXCR3-negative and CXCR3-positive cells shared TRBV-TRBJ usage, while memory cells differed. CXCR3-positive naive cells had more hydrophobic TRB CDR3s than CXCR3-negative naive cells.

TRB cDNA libraries were made by UMI-labeled 5' RACE. Each CDR3 protein gets one entry in TCRdb, which reprocessed the 5' RACE reads and gives no DNA. Its table lists some 130,000 distinct CDR3 sequences. This CDR3 comprises 15 residues. Germline loops: CDR1 MNHEY, CDR2 SVGAGI. Sequenced sample: naive CXCR3- CD8+ T cells from blood. Subset: CD45RO-CCR7+CD27+CD95- naive CD8+ T cells lacking CXCR3 (TNR3-). The chain joins TRBV6-5 to TRBJ1-4; lacking DNA, the TRBD1 call made by TCRdb goes unchecked. The origin of this receptor is a human donor in good health. Some clones in this sample may be carry-over from other donors' samples. CDR3 amino acids: CASSYSKGGIEKLFF.